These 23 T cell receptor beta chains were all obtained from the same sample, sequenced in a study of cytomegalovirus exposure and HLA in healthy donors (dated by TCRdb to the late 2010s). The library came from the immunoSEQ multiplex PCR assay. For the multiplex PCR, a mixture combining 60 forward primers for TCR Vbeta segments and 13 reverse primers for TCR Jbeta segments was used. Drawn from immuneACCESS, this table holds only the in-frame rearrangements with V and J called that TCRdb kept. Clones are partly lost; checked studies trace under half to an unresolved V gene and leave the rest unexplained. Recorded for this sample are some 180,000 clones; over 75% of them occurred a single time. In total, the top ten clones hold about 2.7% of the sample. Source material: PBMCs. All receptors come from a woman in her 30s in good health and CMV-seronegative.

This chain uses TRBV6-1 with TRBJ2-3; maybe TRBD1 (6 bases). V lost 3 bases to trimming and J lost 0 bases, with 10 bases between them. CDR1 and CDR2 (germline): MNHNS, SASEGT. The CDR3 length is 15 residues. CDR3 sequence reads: CASSDVGASTDTQYF. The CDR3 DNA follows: TGTGCCAGCAGTGATGTGGGGGCTAGCACAGATACGCAGTATTTT.

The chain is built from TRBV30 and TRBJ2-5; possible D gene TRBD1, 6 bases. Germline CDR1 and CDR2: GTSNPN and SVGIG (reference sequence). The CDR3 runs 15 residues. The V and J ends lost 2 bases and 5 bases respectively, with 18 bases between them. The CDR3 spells CAWSPSNREWETQYF. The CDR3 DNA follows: TGTGCCTGGAGTCCCTCGAACAGGGAATGGGAGACCCAGTACTTC.

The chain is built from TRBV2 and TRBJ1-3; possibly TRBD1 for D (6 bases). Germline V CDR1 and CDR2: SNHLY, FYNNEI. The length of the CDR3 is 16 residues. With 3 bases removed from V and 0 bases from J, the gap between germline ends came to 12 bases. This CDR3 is CASSDRQARSGNTIYF. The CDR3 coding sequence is TGTGCCAGCAGTGACAGACAGGCCCGCTCTGGAAACACCATATATTTT.

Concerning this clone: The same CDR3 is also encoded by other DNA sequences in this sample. CDR3 loop: CAISPGLANTDTQYF. In DNA, the CDR3 is TGTGCCATCAGCCCGGGACTAGCGAACACAGATACGCAGTATTTT. The rearrangement uses TRBV10-3 and TRBJ2-3; 10 positions agree with TRBD2. This CDR3 region has 15 residues. With V trimmed by 6 bases and J by 2 bases, 5 bases remained unmatched. In germline, CDR1 is ENHRY, CDR2 SYGVKD.

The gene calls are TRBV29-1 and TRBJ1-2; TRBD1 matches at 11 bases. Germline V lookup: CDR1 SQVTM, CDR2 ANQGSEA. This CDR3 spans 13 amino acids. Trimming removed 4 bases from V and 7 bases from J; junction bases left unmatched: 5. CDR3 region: CSVVRTGGGGYTF. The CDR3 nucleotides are TGCAGCGTTGTCCGGACAGGGGGCGGTGGCTACACCTTC.

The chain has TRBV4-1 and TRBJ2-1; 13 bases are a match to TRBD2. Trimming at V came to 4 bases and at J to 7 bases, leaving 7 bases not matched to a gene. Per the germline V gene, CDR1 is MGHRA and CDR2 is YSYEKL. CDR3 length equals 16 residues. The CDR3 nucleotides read TGCGCCAGCAGCCCCGGACTAGCGGGAGCTGGGAATGAGCAGTTCTTC. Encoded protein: CASSPGLAGAGNEQFF.

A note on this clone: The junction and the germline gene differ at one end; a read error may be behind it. In nucleotides, the CDR3 is TGTTCCAGCAGCCCACCGGGGGGGCCCCATATCAATGAGCAGTTCTTC. Translated: CSSSPPGGPHINEQFF. V usage is TRBV7-9 and J usage is TRBJ2-1; TRBD2 matches at 8 bases. Germline assignment: CDR1 SEHNR and CDR2 FQNEAQ (reference sequence). The CDR3 is 16 amino acids.

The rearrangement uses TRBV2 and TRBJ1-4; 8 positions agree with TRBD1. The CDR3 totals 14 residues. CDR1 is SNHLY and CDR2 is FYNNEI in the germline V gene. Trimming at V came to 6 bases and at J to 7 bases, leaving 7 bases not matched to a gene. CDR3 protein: CASSQGAEGEKLFF. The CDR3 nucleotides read TGTGCCAGCAGCCAGGGGGCAGAGGGTGAAAAACTGTTTTTT.

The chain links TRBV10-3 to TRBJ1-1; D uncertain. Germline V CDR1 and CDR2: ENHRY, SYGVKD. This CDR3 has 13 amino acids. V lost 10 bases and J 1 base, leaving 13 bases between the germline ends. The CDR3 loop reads CATQRRGNTEAFF. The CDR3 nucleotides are TGTGCCACTCAACGAAGAGGGAACACTGAAGCTTTCTTT.

In DNA, the CDR3 is TGTGCCAGCAGTTTGGACAGGATTGGCGGGGTGAATTCACCCCTCCACTTT. It is translated as CASSLDRIGGVNSPLHF. The chain recombines TRBV27 with TRBJ1-6; 7 bases match TRBD1. V lost 3 bases, J lost 7 bases, and 12 bases stayed unmatched. CDR1 MNHEY and CDR2 SMNVEV come from the germline V gene (reference sequence). The CDR3 spans 17 residues.

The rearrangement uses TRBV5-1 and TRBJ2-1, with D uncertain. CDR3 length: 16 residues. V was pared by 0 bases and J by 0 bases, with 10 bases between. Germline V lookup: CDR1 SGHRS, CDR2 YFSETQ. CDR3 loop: CASSLGAMSSYNEQFF. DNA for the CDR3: TGCGCCAGCAGCTTGGGGGCTATGAGCTCCTACAATGAGCAGTTCTTC.

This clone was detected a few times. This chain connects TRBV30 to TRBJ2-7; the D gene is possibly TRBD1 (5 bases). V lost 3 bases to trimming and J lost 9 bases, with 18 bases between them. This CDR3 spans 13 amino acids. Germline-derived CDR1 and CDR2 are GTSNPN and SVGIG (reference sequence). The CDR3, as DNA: TGTGCCTGGAGCCGAGGTTTTGCCCAGGGGCAGTACTTC. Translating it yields CAWSRGFAQGQYF.

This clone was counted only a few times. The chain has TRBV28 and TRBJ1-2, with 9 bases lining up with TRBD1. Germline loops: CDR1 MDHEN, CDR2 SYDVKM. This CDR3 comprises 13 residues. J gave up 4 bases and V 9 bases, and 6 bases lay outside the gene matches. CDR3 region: CASTGGASYGYTF. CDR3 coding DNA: TGTGCCAGTACAGGGGGCGCTTCCTATGGCTACACCTTC.

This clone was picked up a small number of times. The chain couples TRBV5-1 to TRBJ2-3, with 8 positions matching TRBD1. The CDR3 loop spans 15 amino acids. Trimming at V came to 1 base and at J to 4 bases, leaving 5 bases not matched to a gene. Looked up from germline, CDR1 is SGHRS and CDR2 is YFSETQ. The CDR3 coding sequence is TGCGCCAGCAGCTTGATAGGACAGGGACCAGATACGCAGTATTTT. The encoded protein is CASSLIGQGPDTQYF.

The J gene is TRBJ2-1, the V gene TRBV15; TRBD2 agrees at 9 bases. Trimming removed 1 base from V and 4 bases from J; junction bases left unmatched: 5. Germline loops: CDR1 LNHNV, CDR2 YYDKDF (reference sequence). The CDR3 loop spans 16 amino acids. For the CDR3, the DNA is TGTGCCACCAGCAGAGGAGGGACTAGCAGGTACAATGAGCAGTTCTTC. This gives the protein CATSRGGTSRYNEQFF.

The CDR3 here is CASSLGGVSGNTIYF. The DNA of the CDR3 is TGTGCCAGCAGCTTGGGCGGGGTCTCTGGAAACACCATATATTTT. The rearrangement uses TRBV5-4 and TRBJ1-3; D not certain. Trimming removed 0 bases from V and 0 bases from J, with 7 bases in between. Germline V gives CDR1 SGHNT, CDR2 YYREEE (reference sequence). The CDR3 totals 15 residues.

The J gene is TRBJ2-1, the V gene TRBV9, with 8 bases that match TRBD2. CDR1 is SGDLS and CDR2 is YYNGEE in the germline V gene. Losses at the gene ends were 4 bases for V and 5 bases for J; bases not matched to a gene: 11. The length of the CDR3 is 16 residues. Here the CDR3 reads CASSSSRSGGNNEQFF. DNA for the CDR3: TGTGCCAGCAGCTCCAGTCGGAGCGGGGGCAACAATGAGCAGTTCTTC.

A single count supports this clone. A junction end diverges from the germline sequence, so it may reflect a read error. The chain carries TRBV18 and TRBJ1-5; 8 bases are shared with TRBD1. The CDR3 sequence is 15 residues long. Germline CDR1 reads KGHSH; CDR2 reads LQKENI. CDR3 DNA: TGTGCCGGCTCCCCCGGGACAGGAGGGCTCCAGCCCCAGCATTTT. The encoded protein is CAGSPGTGGLQPQHF.

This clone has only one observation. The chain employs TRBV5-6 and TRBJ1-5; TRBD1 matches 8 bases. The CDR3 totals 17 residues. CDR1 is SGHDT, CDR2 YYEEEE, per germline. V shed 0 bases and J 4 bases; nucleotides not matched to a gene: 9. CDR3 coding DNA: TGTGCCAGCAGCTTGGCCAGAGACAGGGGACGGAATCAGCCCCAGCATTTT. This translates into CASSLARDRGRNQPQHF.

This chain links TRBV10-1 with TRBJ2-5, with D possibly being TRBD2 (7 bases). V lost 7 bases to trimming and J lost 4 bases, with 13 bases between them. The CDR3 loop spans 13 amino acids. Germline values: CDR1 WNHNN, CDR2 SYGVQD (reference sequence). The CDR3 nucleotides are TGCGCCAGCAACCGGGGGGCGGGAGAGACCCAGTACTTC. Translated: CASNRGAGETQYF.

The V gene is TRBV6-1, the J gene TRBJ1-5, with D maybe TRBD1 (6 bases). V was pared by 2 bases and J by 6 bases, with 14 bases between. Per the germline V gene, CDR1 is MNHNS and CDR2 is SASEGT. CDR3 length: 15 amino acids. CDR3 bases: TGTGCCAGCAGTGAAATGCCAGGGGTGGGTCAGCCCCAGCATTTT. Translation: CASSEMPGVGQPQHF.

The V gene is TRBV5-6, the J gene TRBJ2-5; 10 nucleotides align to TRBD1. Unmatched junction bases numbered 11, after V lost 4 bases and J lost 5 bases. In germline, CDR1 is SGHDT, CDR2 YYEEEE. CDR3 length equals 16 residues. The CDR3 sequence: CASSLGTGELGETQYF. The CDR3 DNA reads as TGTGCCAGCAGCCTAGGGACAGGGGAGTTGGGGGAGACCCAGTACTTC.

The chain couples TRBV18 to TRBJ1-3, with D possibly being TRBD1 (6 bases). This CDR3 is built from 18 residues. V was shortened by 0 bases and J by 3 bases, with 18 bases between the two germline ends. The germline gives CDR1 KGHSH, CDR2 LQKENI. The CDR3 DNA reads TGTGCCAGCTCACCACCCAATCCCCAATACAGGGATGGAAACACCATATATTTT. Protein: CASSPPNPQYRDGNTIYF.